This entry lists 14 T cell receptor beta chains sequenced from one sample in a study of T-cell memory formation after mild COVID-19. Via MiXCR, TCRdb re-called the 5' RACE reads, giving one row per CDR3 protein. The sample records approximately 30,000 distinct CDR3 sequences, roughly 7.5% being singletons. Input material: PBMCs or a T cell subset sorted from them (not recorded which). The receptor set was obtained from a man younger than 35 who had mild COVID-19 (a few samples of this study predate the infection). Cell type and time point are not known.

This clonotype occurred many times. The chain recombines TRBV7-9 with TRBJ1-4; D remains ambiguous. Germline V gene sequence: CDR1 SEHNR, CDR2 FQNEAQ (reference sequence). The V gene lost 3 bases and the J gene lost 8 bases, with 13 bases spanning the gap. This CDR3 spans 14 amino acids. The CDR3 sequence is CASSLWQDDEKLFF. The DNA of the CDR3 is TGTGCCAGCAGCTTGTGGCAGGATGACGAAAAACTGTTTTTT.

Ten or more counts support this clonotype. For the CDR3, the DNA is TGCGCCAGCAGCCAAGATCCGAGGGGGACGAGCTCCTACAATGAGCAGTTCTTC. It specifies CASSQDPRGTSSYNEQFF. The J gene is TRBJ2-1, the V gene TRBV4-3, with D possibly matching TRBD1 (6 bases). The length of the CDR3 is 18 residues. Germline assignment: CDR1 LGHNA and CDR2 YSLEER. V was pared by 0 bases and J by 0 bases, with 15 bases between.

This chain joins TRBV15 and TRBJ1-5, with 8 bases aligning to TRBD1. The junction had 7 bases not matched to a gene; V was cut back by 5 bases and J by 4 bases. Germline values: CDR1 LNHNV, CDR2 YYDKDF (reference sequence). The CDR3 covers 15 residues. Written as DNA, the CDR3 is TGTGCCACCAGCGCACCGACAGGGGCGAATCAGCCCCAGCATTTT. This codes for CATSAPTGANQPQHF.

V usage is TRBV4-2 and J usage is TRBJ2-1; TRBD1 agrees at 7 bases. V shed 1 base and J 5 bases; nucleotides not matched to a gene: 8. In germline, CDR1 is LGHNA, CDR2 YNFKEQ. This CDR3 region has 16 residues. The CDR3 protein is CASSQVTGDLNNEQFF. CDR3 DNA sequence: TGTGCCAGCAGCCAAGTAACAGGGGATCTAAACAATGAGCAGTTCTTC.

This clonotype was seen ten or more times. The V and J genes are TRBV9 and TRBJ1-3, with unresolved D. CDR3 length: 13 amino acids. Per the germline V gene, CDR1 is SGDLS and CDR2 is YYNGEE. Trimming removed 3 bases from V and 4 bases from J, with 8 bases in between. CDR3 in DNA: TGTGCCAGCAGCGCCGGTCGGGGAAACACCATATATTTT. It is translated as CASSAGRGNTIYF.

This clonotype was recorded once. It is unclear where the CDR3 begins or ends on the DNA, so no DNA is shown, and the CDR3 is as TCRdb lists it. This chain joins TRBV7-9 and TRBJ2-1; the table assigns TRBD1, which was not confirmed against the DNA. The germline CDR1 and CDR2 sequences are SEHNR and FQNEAQ (reference sequence). The CDR3 spans 17 residues, counting both ends. The CDR3 sequence: CASSLVGPGTGLREHFF.

This clonotype was picked up many times. This chain uses TRBV7-9 with TRBJ2-3, with 7 bases fitting TRBD1. J lost 0 bases, V lost 3 bases, and 0 bases had no gene match. CDR3 size: 14 residues. Looked up from germline, CDR1 is SEHNR and CDR2 is FQNEAQ (reference sequence). The CDR3 protein is CASSLTGSTDTQYF. CDR3 sequence (DNA): TGTGCCAGCAGCTTGACAGGGAGCACAGATACGCAGTATTTT.

Ten or more counts support this clonotype. This chain joins TRBV7-3 and TRBJ2-1; 8 nucleotides line up with TRBD2. The CDR3 contains 20 residues. CDR1 and CDR2 (germline): SGHTA, FQGTGA. Trimming at V came to 4 bases and at J to 0 bases, leaving 17 bases not matched to a gene. The CDR3 loop is CASSSQGAGAARSSYNEQFF. In DNA, the CDR3 is TGTGCCAGCAGCTCCCAGGGAGCGGGGGCCGCTCGGAGCTCCTACAATGAGCAGTTCTTC.

This clonotype was seen at least ten times. CDR3 sequence: CASSPPTMNTEAFF. Here the CDR3 DNA reads TGTGCCAGCTCACCACCGACCATGAACACTGAAGCTTTCTTT. The rearrangement joins TRBV18 to TRBJ1-1; D gene ambiguous. V lost 0 bases to trimming and J lost 0 bases, with 5 bases between them. The CDR3 consists of 14 residues. Looked up from germline, CDR1 is KGHSH and CDR2 is LQKENI.

This clonotype has at least ten counts. This chain connects TRBV27 to TRBJ2-1; weak D call: TRBD2 (7 bases). CDR1 MNHEY and CDR2 SMNVEV come from the germline V gene (reference sequence). There are 14 residues in the CDR3. The ends were cut back, 6 bases at V and 5 bases at J, with 14 bases in the middle. DNA for the CDR3: TGTGCCAGCAGAGGGGGGGCCTACCACAATGAGCAGTTCTTC. Residues: CASRGGAYHNEQFF.

This clonotype came up many times. The chain combines TRBV12-3 or TRBV12-4 with TRBJ2-3; no firm D call. This CDR3 region has 11 residues. The germline V and J ends were trimmed by 3 bases and 5 bases, with 3 bases remaining between them. CDR3 sequence: CASSLKDTQYF. CDR3 DNA: TGTGCCAGCAGTTTGAAAGATACGCAGTATTTT.

The CDR3 bases are TGTGCCAGCAGCTTGGCCTCCGCGGGACACACTGAAGCTTTCTTT. This gives the protein CASSLASAGHTEAFF. The chain employs TRBV5-4 and TRBJ1-1, with D possibly matching TRBD1 (5 bases). The germline V gene has CDR1 SGHNT and CDR2 YYREEE (reference sequence). Trimming cost V 0 bases and J 3 bases, with 12 bases left between them. The length of the CDR3 is 15 residues.

This clonotype was counted a few times. The rearrangement joins TRBV9 to TRBJ1-2; possibly TRBD1 for D (6 bases). Germline CDR1 is SGDLS and CDR2 is YYNGEE. CDR3 length: 15 amino acids. V lost 0 bases and J lost 4, with 13 bases in between. CDR3 in amino acids: CASSVGQGRVYGYTF. The CDR3 nucleotides are TGTGCCAGCAGCGTAGGTCAGGGGCGCGTCTATGGCTACACCTTC.

This clonotype has a count of ten or more. The chain carries TRBV7-9 and TRBJ1-1, with D possibly being TRBD1 (5 bases). The length of the CDR3 is 15 residues. The ends were cut back, 4 bases at V and 0 bases at J, with 12 bases in the middle. Germline V gene lookup returns CDR1 SEHNR and CDR2 FQNEAQ (reference sequence). This CDR3 is CASSYPGHLNTEAFF. CDR3 nucleotides: TGTGCCAGCAGCTACCCAGGACACCTGAACACTGAAGCTTTCTTT. Drawing the rest from reference TRBV7-9 and TRBJ1-1, the complete variable domain is DTGVSQNPRHKITKRGQNVTFRCDPISEHNRLYWYRQTLGQGPEFLTYFQNEAQLEKSRLLSDRFSAERPKGSFSTLEIQRTEQGDSAMYLCASSYPGHLNTEAFFGQGTRLTVV.